The 32 T cell receptor beta chains given below trace back to one sample, sequenced in a study of control samples from healthy donors and cancer patients. Profiling relied on immunoSEQ multiplex PCR, and the TCRdb table lists in-frame clones only, not all of them. The sample comprises hundreds of thousands of clones, over 75% of which are singletons, and around 6.8% rests with the top ten. Material: PBMCs. These receptors came from a man aged 40-50 years with head and neck cancer.

The chain is built from TRBV7-2 and TRBJ2-2; TRBD1 matches 11 bases. Losses at the gene ends were 2 bases for V and 6 bases for J; bases not matched to a gene: 5. Germline V lookup: CDR1 SGHTA, CDR2 FQGNSA. There are 16 residues in the CDR3. CDR3 loop: CASSLTGTGGPGELFF. Written as DNA, the CDR3 is TGTGCCAGCAGCTTAACGGGGACAGGGGGTCCCGGGGAGCTGTTTTTT.

This sequence joins TRBV19 and TRBJ1-4; D might be TRBD1 (5 bases). V dropped 3 bases and J dropped 2 bases, with 13 bases sitting between them. CDR3 length: 16 residues. Germline lookup yields CDR1 LNHDA and CDR2 SQIVND (reference sequence). The CDR3 sequence is CASSIGRGSTNEKLFF. In DNA, the CDR3 is TGTGCCAGTAGTATTGGGCGGGGGTCTACTAATGAAAAACTGTTTTTT.

The chain recombines TRBV27 with TRBJ2-7; 9 nucleotides match TRBD2. From germline, CDR1 is MNHEY and CDR2 SMNVEV (reference sequence). V lost 4 bases, J lost 3 bases, and 7 bases stayed unmatched. The CDR3 is 15 residues long. CDR3 nucleotides: TGTGCCAGCAGTTCGGGTAGCGGGGGAGGCTACGAGCAGTACTTC. Its translation is CASSSGSGGGYEQYF.

The chain is built from TRBV7-2 and TRBJ2-2, with 8 bases aligning to TRBD2. V trimming: 2 bases; J trimming: 3 bases; junction bases outside the gene matches: 5. The CDR3 length is 16 residues. The germline CDR1 and CDR2 sequences are SGHTA and FQGNSA. The CDR3 sequence is CASSLSTSVDTGELFF. Written as DNA, the CDR3 is TGTGCCAGCAGCTTATCGACTAGCGTCGACACCGGGGAGCTGTTTTTT. The full variable domain, its missing parts supplied by reference TRBV7-2 and TRBJ2-2, is GAGVSQSPSNKVTEKGKDVELRCDPISGHTALYWYRQSLGQGLEFLIYFQGNSAPDKSGLPSDRFSAERTGGSVSTLTIQRTQQEDSAVYLCASSLSTSVDTGELFFGEGSRLTVL.

In this sample, this clone turned up many times. V gene TRBV2 combines with J gene TRBJ1-4; D gene uncertain. The germline V and J ends were trimmed by 7 bases and 0 bases, with 6 bases remaining between them. CDR1 is SNHLY, CDR2 FYNNEI, per germline. CDR3 length: 13 residues. CDR3 amino acids: CASNPATNEKLFF. DNA for the CDR3: TGTGCCAGCAACCCTGCAACTAATGAAAAACTGTTTTTT.

This chain joins TRBV30 and TRBJ2-3, with D hard to call. The CDR3 has 13 amino acids. Trimming pared 5 bases from V and 0 bases from J, leaving 9 bases between. Germline-derived CDR1 and CDR2 are GTSNPN and SVGIG (reference sequence). The CDR3 protein is CAWVPPSTDTQYF. CDR3 coding DNA: TGTGCCTGGGTCCCTCCAAGCACAGATACGCAGTATTTT.

This rearrangement joins TRBV13 to TRBJ1-4; D is unresolved. V was cut by 1 base and J by 8 bases, with 5 bases left in between. CDR3 size: 12 residues. The germline V gene encodes CDR1 PRHDT and CDR2 FYEKMQ (reference sequence). CDR3 coding DNA: TGTGCCAGCAGCTTAGTGACAGAAAAACTGTTTTTT. As protein: CASSLVTEKLFF. The full variable domain, completed using reference TRBV13 and TRBJ1-4, is AAGVIQSPRHLIKEKRETATLKCYPIPRHDTVYWYQQGPGQDPQFLISFYEKMQSDKGSIPDRFSAQQFSDYHSELNMSSLELGDSALYFCASSLVTEKLFFGSGTQLSVL.

The genes are TRBV5-6 and TRBJ2-5; TRBD1 is a possible D gene (6 bases). The V end was cut by 0 bases, the J end by 5 bases, with 14 bases between. CDR3 length: 15 residues. Looked up from germline, CDR1 is SGHDT and CDR2 is YYEEEE. The CDR3 region has the DNA TGTGCCAGCAGCTTGGTGCAGGAAAGGGGGGAGACCCAGTACTTC. Protein product: CASSLVQERGETQYF. The variable domain in full, with the rest retrieved from reference TRBV5-6 and TRBJ2-5, is DAGVTQSPTHLIKTRGQQVTLRCSPKSGHDTVSWYQQALGQGPQFIFQYYEEEERQRGNFPDRFSGHQFPNYSSELNVNALLLGDSALYLCASSLVQERGETQYFGPGTRLLVL.

The J gene is TRBJ1-1, the V gene TRBV7-2; 12 bases map to TRBD1. This CDR3 spans 15 amino acids. The ends lost 4 bases at V and 2 bases at J; junction bases unmatched: 2. Germline CDR1 reads SGHTA; CDR2 reads FQGNSA. The DNA of the CDR3 is TGTGCCAGCAGCTCCGGGACAGGGGGCAACACTGAAGCTTTCTTT. Translation gives CASSSGTGGNTEAFF.

The chain links TRBV20-1 to TRBJ2-7, with TRBD2 matching 11 bases. Germline V gene sequence: CDR1 DFQATT, CDR2 SNEGSKA (reference sequence). The J segment lost 3 bases and the V segment lost 3 bases, leaving 7 bases of the junction unmatched. This CDR3 is built from 15 residues. The CDR3 sequence: CSASTRLAGLYEQYF. In nucleotides, the CDR3 is TGCAGTGCTAGTACTCGACTAGCGGGGCTCTACGAGCAGTACTTC.

V and J are TRBV4-3 and TRBJ1-2, with D hard to call. Germline CDR1 LGHNA, CDR2 YSLEER. V dropped 0 bases and J dropped 5 bases, with 4 bases sitting between them. This CDR3 is 12 amino acids long. In nucleotides, the CDR3 is TGCGCCAGCAGCCAAGATTTTTATGGCTACACCTTC. It translates to CASSQDFYGYTF.

V is TRBV30 and J is TRBJ2-1; the D is unclear. The CDR3 loop spans 14 amino acids. Germline assignment: CDR1 GTSNPN and CDR2 SVGIG (reference sequence). V was pared by 4 bases and J by 4 bases, with 14 bases between. The CDR3 DNA reads as TGTGCCTGGACCCCTGGGCCGATTTACAATGAGCAGTTCTTC. Translation gives CAWTPGPIYNEQFF.

The chain recombines TRBV24-1 with TRBJ2-3; 14 nucleotides align to TRBD2. Germline-derived CDR1 and CDR2 are KGHDR and SFDVKD. Unmatched junction bases numbered 4, after V lost 3 bases and J lost 0 bases. The CDR3 is 18 amino acids. The CDR3 DNA follows: TGTGCCACCAGTGATCCGACTAGCGGGGGGGCTAGCACAGATACGCAGTATTTT. Amino acid sequence: CATSDPTSGGASTDTQYF.

Here the CDR3 DNA reads TGTGCCAGTAGTATAGTTGGTTCCTACGAGCAGTACTTC. It encodes CASSIVGSYEQYF. V and J are TRBV19 and TRBJ2-7; no clear D gene. The CDR3 is 13 residues long. CDR1 and CDR2 from the germline V gene are LNHDA and SQIVND (reference sequence). The germline V and J ends were trimmed by 1 base and 1 base, with 5 bases remaining between them.

This clone appeared a single time. This chain links TRBV30 with TRBJ2-3; D uncertain. The germline V and J ends were trimmed by 2 bases and 0 bases, with 12 bases remaining between them. The CDR3 has 15 amino acids. The germline V gene has CDR1 GTSNPN and CDR2 SVGIG (reference sequence). For the CDR3, the DNA is TGTGCCTGGAGTCAGGTCAGATCTAGCACAGATACGCAGTATTTT. The encoded protein is CAWSQVRSSTDTQYF.

This clone was recorded only once. The CDR3 sequence: CASSWGQREWPQHF. The CDR3 coding sequence is TGTGCCAGCAGCTGGGGACAGAGGGAGTGGCCCCAGCATTTT. The rearrangement uses TRBV5-6 and TRBJ1-5; 7 nucleotides align to TRBD1. Per germline, CDR1 SGHDT and CDR2 YYEEEE. V gave up 3 bases and J gave up 9 bases; unmatched junction bases: 9. This CDR3 is built from 14 residues.

This chain connects TRBV5-6 to TRBJ2-5; TRBD2 matches at 10 bases. Trimming cost V 10 bases and J 5 bases; bases outside gene matches: 20. Germline V gene data show CDR1 as SGHDT and CDR2 as YYEEEE. CDR3 size: 17 residues. This CDR3 reads CASSLEVSGRGTETQYF. The CDR3 DNA follows: TGTGCCTCCAGCTTGGAGGTCAGCGGGAGGGGAACGGAGACCCAGTACTTC. The variable domain in full, completed from reference TRBV5-6 and TRBJ2-5, reads DAGVTQSPTHLIKTRGQQVTLRCSPKSGHDTVSWYQQALGQGPQFIFQYYEEEERQRGNFPDRFSGHQFPNYSSELNVNALLLGDSALYLCASSLEVSGRGTETQYFGPGTRLLVL.

The rearrangement joins TRBV28 to TRBJ1-5; 7 bases align to TRBD1. Germline CDR1 is MDHEN and CDR2 is SYDVKM. The CDR3 runs to 15 residues. Germline trimming cut 5 bases from V and 3 bases from J; bases unmatched to any gene: 7. CDR3 nucleotide sequence: TGTGCCAGCAGTGAGAACAGGGGATTCAATCAGCCCCAGCATTTT. Translated: CASSENRGFNQPQHF. The full variable domain, in which reference TRBV28 and TRBJ1-5 provide the parts outside the CDR3, is DVKVTQSSRYLVKRTGEKVFLECVQDMDHENMFWYRQDPGLGLRLIYFSYDVKMKEKGDIPEGYSVSREKKERFSLILESASTNQTSMYLCASSENRGFNQPQHFGDGTRLSIL.

The rearrangement uses TRBV6-4 and TRBJ2-3; perhaps D is TRBD1 or TRBD2 (6 bases each). The germline V gene has CDR1 MRHNA and CDR2 SNTAGT. Trimming took off 2 bases at V and 2 bases at J, with 8 bases between the two ends. The CDR3 length is 14 residues. Here the CDR3 DNA reads TGTGCCAGCAGTGACCCGGGGGCCACAGATACGCAGTATTTT. Encoded protein: CASSDPGATDTQYF.

V gene TRBV7-8 combines with J gene TRBJ2-7; no reliable D call. This CDR3 comprises 14 residues. V was pared by 7 bases and J by 2 bases, with 15 bases between. CDR1 is SGHVS and CDR2 is FQNEAQ in the germline V gene. The CDR3 DNA is TGTGCCAGCATCGGTGGGCAGGAGCCCTACGAGCAGTACTTC. Protein: CASIGGQEPYEQYF.

The chain combines TRBV4-3 with TRBJ1-3; the match to TRBD1 covers 9 bases. The CDR3 is 14 residues long. The germline gives CDR1 LGHNA, CDR2 YSLEER. Unmatched junction bases numbered 4, after V lost 1 base and J lost 9 bases. CDR3 protein: CASSQGTGDITIYF. CDR3 nucleotides: TGCGCCAGCAGCCAAGGGACAGGGGACATCACCATATATTTT.

In regard to this clone: Other DNA sequences from this sample encode an identical CDR3 as well. The chain combines TRBV20-1 with TRBJ2-7; D might be TRBD1 (5 bases). V lost 2 bases, J lost 4 bases, and 6 bases lay in between. This CDR3 is built from 11 residues. Germline loops: CDR1 DFQATT, CDR2 SNEGSKA (reference sequence). The CDR3 DNA is TGCAGTGCTAGAAGGGGTTACGAGCAGTACTTC. The encoded protein is CSARRGYEQYF.

The V and J genes are TRBV27 and TRBJ1-6, with D hard to call. The V gene lost 0 bases and the J gene lost 10 bases, with 7 bases spanning the gap. Per the germline V gene, CDR1 is MNHEY and CDR2 is SMNVEV (reference sequence). The length of the CDR3 is 13 residues. DNA for the CDR3: TGTGCCAGCAGTTTATCATCAAGCTCACCCCTCCACTTT. Residues: CASSLSSSSPLHF.

This clone was observed a few times. The chain employs TRBV6-5 and TRBJ1-5; tentatively, D is TRBD1 (5 bases). V dropped 5 bases and J dropped 3 bases, with 8 bases sitting between them. This CDR3 is built from 13 residues. Germline CDR1 reads MNHEY; CDR2 reads SVGAGI. The CDR3 reads CASSMGLNQPQHF. As DNA, the CDR3 is TGTGCCAGCAGTATGGGACTCAATCAGCCCCAGCATTTT.

This chain links TRBV5-4 with TRBJ2-7; no definite D call. The CDR3 runs to 14 residues. The V gene lost 1 base and the J gene lost 3 bases, with 11 bases spanning the gap. Germline-derived CDR1 and CDR2 are SGHNT and YYREEE (reference sequence). Written as DNA, the CDR3 is TGTGCCAGCAGCTTGAGGGCCCTAAGCTACGAGCAGTACTTC. It encodes CASSLRALSYEQYF.

The chain couples TRBV4-3 to TRBJ2-3, with unresolved D. The CDR3 runs to 15 residues. The germline V and J ends were trimmed by 1 base and 7 bases, with 15 bases remaining between them. CDR1 and CDR2 from the germline V gene are LGHNA and YSLEER. The CDR3 bases are TGCGCCAGCAGCCAAGTACCCATACTGGGGTATACGCAGTATTTT. As protein: CASSQVPILGYTQYF.

This clone was observed a single time. The J gene is TRBJ1-6, the V gene TRBV27; possible D gene TRBD1, 5 bases. CDR3 size: 15 residues. The germline gives CDR1 MNHEY, CDR2 SMNVEV (reference sequence). V was pared by 1 base and J by 5 bases, with 9 bases between. Written as DNA, the CDR3 is TGTGCCAGCAGTTTATGGGGCCCAGATAATTCACCCCTCCACTTT. Encoded protein: CASSLWGPDNSPLHF.

The CDR3 DNA sequence: TGTGCCTGGAGTGCGACAGGGAATTGGGCTTTCTTT. This gives the protein CAWSATGNWAFF. The J gene is TRBJ1-1, the V gene TRBV30; 7 bases are shared with TRBD1. V lost 1 base to trimming and J lost 11 bases; unmatched junction nucleotides: 7. CDR1 is GTSNPN and CDR2 is SVGIG in the germline V gene (reference sequence). The CDR3 extends over 12 amino acids.

The gene calls are TRBV18 and TRBJ1-6; D remains unclear. Trimming removed 2 bases at V and 4 bases at J, with 9 bases between. The CDR3 contains 15 residues. Per the germline V gene, CDR1 is KGHSH and CDR2 is LQKENI. This chain's CDR3 is CASSPTLSYNSPLHF. CDR3 coding DNA: TGTGCCAGCTCACCAACCCTTTCGTATAATTCACCCCTCCACTTT.

V gene TRBV3-1 (or the pseudogene TRBV3-2) combines with J gene TRBJ1-6, with TRBD1 as a possible D gene (5 bases). Germline CDR1 is LGHDT and CDR2 is YNNKEL (reference sequence). V lost 4 bases, J lost 10 bases, and 17 bases lay in between. There are 15 residues in the CDR3. CDR3 loop: CASSPPAFRGSPLHF. The CDR3 DNA follows: TGTGCCAGCAGCCCCCCGGCCTTCCGGGGCTCACCCCTCCACTTT.

The V call is TRBV3-1 (or the pseudogene TRBV3-2), the J call TRBJ1-6; D remains unclear. Germline CDR1 reads LGHDT; CDR2 reads YNNKEL (reference sequence). V lost 0 bases and J lost 6, with 6 bases in between. This CDR3 contains 14 residues. The chain's CDR3 is CASSQEPINSPLHF. The CDR3 nucleotides are TGTGCCAGCAGCCAAGAACCGATTAATTCACCCCTCCACTTT.

For the CDR3, the DNA is TGCGCCAGCAGTCCCACTAGCACAGATACGCAGTATTTT. This gives the protein CASSPTSTDTQYF. V and J are TRBV10-1 and TRBJ2-3; D is undetermined. CDR1 is WNHNN, CDR2 SYGVQD, per germline (reference sequence). V lost 5 bases, J lost 0 bases, and 6 bases lay in between. The CDR3 length is 13 residues.